This note documents a single T cell receptor (beta chain) sequence. Antigen unknown. This entry belongs to a study of cytomegalovirus exposure and HLA in healthy donors. Turning to the study itself: Among the 300 to 500 donors who were genotyped, 70% to 90% fell in the genetic ancestry cluster that is associated with self-reported Caucasian donors. The study, taken as a whole, reports: An analysis done earlier found most TCR beta V segments productive about 87% or about 30% of the time. There were several of the most significant clusters that appeared linked to common viral pathogens in a later analysis.

The germline V gene has CDR1 SGHTA and CDR2 FQGTGA. V was clipped by 5 bases and J by 0 bases, with 13 bases between them. The CDR3 totals 15 residues. In the PCR, 60 Vbeta and 13 Jbeta primers were used. Repertoires were generated with immunoSEQ multiplex PCR, while TCRdb's copy carries only in-frame clones and drops some. The repertoire consists of around 280,000 clones, with over 85% occurring once and the leading ten covering approximately 2.4%. The receptor was derived from a young woman in good health and CMV-seronegative. Material for sequencing was PBMCs. V is TRBV7-3 and J is TRBJ1-1; D ambiguous. CDR3 in amino acids: CASSPVGGMNTEAFF. The CDR3, as DNA: TGTGCCAGCAGCCCCGTCGGAGGCATGAACACTGAAGCTTTCTTT.